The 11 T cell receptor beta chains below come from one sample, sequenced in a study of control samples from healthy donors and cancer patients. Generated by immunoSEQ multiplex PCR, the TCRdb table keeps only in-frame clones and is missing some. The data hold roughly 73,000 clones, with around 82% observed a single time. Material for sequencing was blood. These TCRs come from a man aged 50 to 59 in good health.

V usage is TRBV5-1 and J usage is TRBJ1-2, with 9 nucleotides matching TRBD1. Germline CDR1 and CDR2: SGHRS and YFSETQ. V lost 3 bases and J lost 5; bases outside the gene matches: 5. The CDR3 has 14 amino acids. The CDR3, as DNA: TGCGCCAGCAGCTCCGGACAGGGGACTTATGGCTACACCTTC. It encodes CASSSGQGTYGYTF.

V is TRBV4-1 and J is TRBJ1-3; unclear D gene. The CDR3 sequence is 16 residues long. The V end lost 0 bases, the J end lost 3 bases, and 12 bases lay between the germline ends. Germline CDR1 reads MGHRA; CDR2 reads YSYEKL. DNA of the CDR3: TGCGCCAGCAGCCAAGATGGGTCGGGGTATGGAAACACCATATATTTT. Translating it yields CASSQDGSGYGNTIYF.

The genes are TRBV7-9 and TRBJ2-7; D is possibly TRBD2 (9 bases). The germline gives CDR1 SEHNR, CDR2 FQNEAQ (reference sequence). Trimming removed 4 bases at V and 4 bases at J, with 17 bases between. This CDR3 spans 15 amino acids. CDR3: CASSWRGGQAYEQYF. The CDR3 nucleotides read TGTGCCAGCAGCTGGCGGGGGGGACAGGCGTACGAGCAGTACTTC.

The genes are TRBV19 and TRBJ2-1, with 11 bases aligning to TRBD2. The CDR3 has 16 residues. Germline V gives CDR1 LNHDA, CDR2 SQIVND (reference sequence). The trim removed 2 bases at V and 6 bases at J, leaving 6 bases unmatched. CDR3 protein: CASSIMATSGVNEQFF. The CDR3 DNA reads TGTGCCAGTAGTATAATGGCGACTAGCGGGGTCAATGAGCAGTTCTTC.

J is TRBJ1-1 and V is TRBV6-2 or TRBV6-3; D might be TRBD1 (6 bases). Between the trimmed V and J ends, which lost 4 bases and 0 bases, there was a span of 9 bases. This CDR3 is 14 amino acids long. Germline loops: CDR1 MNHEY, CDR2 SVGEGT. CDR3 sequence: CASSFRGLNTEAFF. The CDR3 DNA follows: TGTGCCAGCAGTTTCAGGGGACTGAACACTGAAGCTTTCTTT.

The CDR3 loop is CASSQGWSTEAFF. The CDR3, as DNA: TGTGCCAGCAGCCAAGGATGGAGCACTGAAGCTTTCTTT. The J gene is TRBJ1-1, the V gene TRBV14; D call uncertain. The CDR3 runs to 13 residues. CDR1 and CDR2 from the germline V gene are SGHDN and FVKESK. V lost 1 base, J lost 4 bases, and 7 bases lay in between.

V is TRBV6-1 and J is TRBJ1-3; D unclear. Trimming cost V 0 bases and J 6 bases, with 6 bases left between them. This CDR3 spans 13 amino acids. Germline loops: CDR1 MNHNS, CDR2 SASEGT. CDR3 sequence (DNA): TGTGCCAGCAGTGAAGCGCTAATAAACACCATATATTTT. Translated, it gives CASSEALINTIYF.

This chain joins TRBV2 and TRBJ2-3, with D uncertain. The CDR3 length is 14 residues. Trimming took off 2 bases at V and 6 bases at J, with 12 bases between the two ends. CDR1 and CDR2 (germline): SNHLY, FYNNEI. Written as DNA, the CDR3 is TGTGCCAGCAGTGAAAACGGGCTCGGGGATACGCAGTATTTT. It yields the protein CASSENGLGDTQYF.

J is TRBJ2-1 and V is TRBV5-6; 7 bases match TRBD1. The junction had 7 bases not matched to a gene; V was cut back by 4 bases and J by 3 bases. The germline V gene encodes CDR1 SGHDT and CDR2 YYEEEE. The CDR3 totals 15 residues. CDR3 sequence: CASSLRQGLYNEQFF. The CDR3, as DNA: TGTGCCAGCAGCCTTCGACAGGGCCTCTACAATGAGCAGTTCTTC.

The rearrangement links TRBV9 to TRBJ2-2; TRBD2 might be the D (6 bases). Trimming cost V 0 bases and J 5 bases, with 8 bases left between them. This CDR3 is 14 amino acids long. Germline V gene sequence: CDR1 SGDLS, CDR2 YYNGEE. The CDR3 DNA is TGTGCCAGCAGCGTAGGGGGGAGGACCGGGGAGCTGTTTTTT. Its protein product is CASSVGGRTGELFF.

The CDR3: CASSVEGFGNSPLHF. CDR3 sequence (DNA): TGTGCCAGCAGCGTAGAGGGGTTTGGTAATTCACCCCTCCACTTT. The J gene is TRBJ1-6, the V gene TRBV9, with D maybe TRBD1 (5 bases). The V end lost 0 bases, the J end lost 6 bases, and 10 bases lay between the germline ends. This CDR3 spans 15 amino acids. Germline loops: CDR1 SGDLS, CDR2 YYNGEE.